Presented here are 16 T cell receptor beta chains from one specimen sequenced in a study of post-analysis software for immune sequencing data. Unique molecular identifiers were carried by the TCR beta cDNA libraries. MiXCR, run by TCRdb on the PCR reads, gives a single entry per CDR3 protein. This table has around 160,000 distinct CDR3 sequences, 36% appearing once. Material: blood, obtained after autologous hematopoietic stem cell transplantation. These receptors came from a girl aged 5-17 years with multiple sclerosis.

V usage is TRBV30 and J usage is TRBJ2-5, with TRBD2 matching over 8 bases. The CDR3 extends over 15 amino acids. Germline assignment: CDR1 GTSNPN and CDR2 SVGIG (reference sequence). Trimming took 7 bases from V and 2 from J; bases not matched to a gene: 12. The CDR3 bases are TGTGCCTCCGGTAAAGGGGGACTAGATCAAGAGACCCAGTACTTC. It encodes CASGKGGLDQETQYF.

The genes are TRBV5-1 and TRBJ2-3; 7 nucleotides line up with TRBD2. From germline, CDR1 is SGHRS and CDR2 YFSETQ. V trimming: 4 bases; J trimming: 0 bases; junction bases outside the gene matches: 2. The CDR3 is 14 residues long. CDR3 sequence reads: CASSQTSSTDTQYF. Here the CDR3 DNA reads TGCGCCAGCAGCCAGACTAGCAGCACAGATACGCAGTATTTT.

This rearrangement joins TRBV28 to TRBJ2-2, with TRBD2 matching 7 bases. The V and J ends lost 7 bases and 1 base, in that order; junction bases with no gene match: 3. Germline V CDR1 and CDR2: MDHEN, SYDVKM. This CDR3 spans 14 amino acids. The CDR3 spells CASIRGGNTGELFF. In nucleotides, the CDR3 is TGTGCCAGCATTCGCGGGGGGAACACCGGGGAGCTGTTTTTT.

The chain's CDR3 is CSARGFQGGETQYF. CDR3 nucleotides: TGCAGTGCTAGAGGGTTCCAGGGAGGCGAGACCCAGTACTTC. This chain uses TRBV20-1 with TRBJ2-5; a weak D match, TRBD2 (6 bases). V lost 1 base and J lost 5, with 14 bases in between. This CDR3 has 14 residues. Looked up from germline, CDR1 is DFQATT and CDR2 is SNEGSKA (reference sequence).

With respect to this clonotype: A read error may account for a junction end that differs from germline. The J gene is TRBJ2-2, the V gene TRBV20-1; TRBD1 aligns across 11 bases. Germline-derived CDR1 and CDR2 are DFQATT and SNEGSKA (reference sequence). This CDR3 is built from 18 residues. In DNA, the CDR3 is TGCAGTGCTAGACCTCCTACCGGGACAGGGGGTAACACCGGGGAGCGGTTTTTT. Its protein product is CSARPPTGTGGNTGERFF.

V and J are TRBV5-6 and TRBJ1-1; possible D gene TRBD1, 6 bases. Trimming removed 3 bases from V and 2 bases from J, with 11 bases in between. This CDR3 spans 14 amino acids. Germline lookup yields CDR1 SGHDT and CDR2 YYEEEE. The CDR3: CASSYTGPNTEAFF. The CDR3, as DNA: TGTGCCAGCAGCTATACAGGGCCCAACACTGAAGCTTTCTTT.

The chain combines TRBV7-2 with TRBJ2-7, with D maybe TRBD1 (6 bases). The CDR3 sequence is 13 residues long. Germline CDR1 and CDR2: SGHTA and FQGNSA. V lost 6 bases and J lost 1, with 10 bases in between. The CDR3 DNA is TGTGCCAGCAGAATCCAGGGGTCCTACGAGCAGTACTTC. Its translation is CASRIQGSYEQYF.

V usage is TRBV7-2 and J usage is TRBJ1-5, with D hard to call. The CDR3 totals 15 residues. Trimming removed 5 bases at V and 5 bases at J, with 16 bases between. Germline CDR1 and CDR2: SGHTA and FQGNSA. CDR3 coding DNA: TGTGCCAGCAGCCCCGATCCAGGCCTATATCAGCCCCAGCATTTT. Its translation is CASSPDPGLYQPQHF.

The J gene is TRBJ2-7, the V gene TRBV7-9; TRBD2 agrees at 8 bases. The V segment lost 11 bases and the J segment 4 bases; nucleotides outside the gene matches: 13. CDR3 length: 14 residues. Germline CDR1 is SEHNR and CDR2 is FQNEAQ (reference sequence). CDR3 loop: CACKTSGSGYEQYF. DNA of the CDR3: TGTGCCTGCAAAACCAGCGGGAGTGGATACGAGCAGTACTTC. The variable domain in full, with the rest retrieved from reference TRBV7-9 and TRBJ2-7, is DTGVSQNPRHKITKRGQNVTFRCDPISEHNRLYWYRQTLGQGPEFLTYFQNEAQLEKSRLLSDRFSAERPKGSFSTLEIQRTEQGDSAMYLCACKTSGSGYEQYFGPGTRLTVT.

V and J are TRBV12-3 or TRBV12-4 and TRBJ2-1; 7 bases match TRBD2. This CDR3 region has 14 residues. Losses at the gene ends were 8 bases for V and 5 bases for J; bases not matched to a gene: 9. The CDR3 region is CASSHSGPHNEQFF. CDR3 DNA sequence: TGTGCCAGCTCCCATAGCGGGCCCCACAATGAGCAGTTCTTC.

There are a few counts of this clonotype. The rearrangement joins TRBV2 to TRBJ1-2, with D unclear. Trimming removed 9 bases from V and 0 bases from J, with 5 bases in between. The CDR3 extends over 11 amino acids. Germline CDR1 SNHLY, CDR2 FYNNEI. The CDR3: CASWANYGYTF. CDR3 coding DNA: TGTGCCAGTTGGGCTAACTATGGCTACACCTTC. The full variable domain, rest sourced from reference TRBV2 and TRBJ1-2, is EPEVTQTPSHQVTQMGQEVILRCVPISNHLYFYWYRQILGQKVEFLVSFYNNEISEKSEIFDDQFSVERPDGSNFTLKIRSTKLEDSAMYFCASWANYGYTFGSGTRLTVV.

This clonotype was counted many times. This may arise from a read error, as a much more abundant clone is one base away. The J gene is TRBJ2-7, the V gene TRBV20-1; D is possibly TRBD2 (6 bases). Germline-derived CDR1 and CDR2 are DFQATT and SNEGSKA (reference sequence). V was clipped by 1 base and J by 4 bases, with 14 bases between them. This CDR3 region has 14 residues. The CDR3 is CSARGGDRWYEQYF. The CDR3 DNA reads as TGCAGTGCTAGAGGCGGGGATAGGTGGTACGAGCAGTACTTC.

In this sample, this clonotype turned up a few times. The rearrangement links TRBV9 to TRBJ2-7; D might be TRBD2 (5 bases). The germline V gene has CDR1 SGDLS and CDR2 YYNGEE. CDR3 length: 15 residues. Trimming left V 4 bases short and J 0 bases short, with 14 bases between. The CDR3 loop reads CASSREPGSSYEQYF. The CDR3 coding sequence is TGTGCCAGCAGCAGGGAACCGGGGAGCTCCTACGAGCAGTACTTC.

V is TRBV28 and J is TRBJ2-5, with a tentative D call TRBD1 (6 bases). From germline, CDR1 is MDHEN and CDR2 SYDVKM. This CDR3 is built from 14 residues. Trimming removed 2 bases at V and 4 bases at J, with 11 bases between. The CDR3 sequence is CASSLQGHGETQYF. The CDR3 region has the DNA TGTGCCAGCAGTTTACAGGGACACGGAGAGACCCAGTACTTC.

This rearrangement joins TRBV2 to TRBJ2-1; 10 bases align to TRBD1. The CDR3 is made up of 15 amino acids. Germline V CDR1 and CDR2: SNHLY, FYNNEI. Unmatched junction bases numbered 8, after V lost 3 bases and J lost 9 bases. The CDR3 region is CASSDGTGVVREQFF. The CDR3 DNA is TGTGCCAGCAGTGACGGGACAGGGGTGGTTCGTGAGCAGTTCTTC.

The sample holds a few counts of this clonotype. This chain uses TRBV3-1 with TRBJ2-4; D is ambiguous. The J call is doubtful: the DNA matches TRBJ2-5 better. CDR3 length: 15 amino acids. Germline V gene sequence: CDR1 LGHDT, CDR2 YNNKEL (reference sequence). CDR3 sequence (DNA): TGTGCCAGCACCCCAAAAGAAAAAGACGGAGAGACCCAGTACTTC. The encoded protein is CASTPKEKDGETQYF.